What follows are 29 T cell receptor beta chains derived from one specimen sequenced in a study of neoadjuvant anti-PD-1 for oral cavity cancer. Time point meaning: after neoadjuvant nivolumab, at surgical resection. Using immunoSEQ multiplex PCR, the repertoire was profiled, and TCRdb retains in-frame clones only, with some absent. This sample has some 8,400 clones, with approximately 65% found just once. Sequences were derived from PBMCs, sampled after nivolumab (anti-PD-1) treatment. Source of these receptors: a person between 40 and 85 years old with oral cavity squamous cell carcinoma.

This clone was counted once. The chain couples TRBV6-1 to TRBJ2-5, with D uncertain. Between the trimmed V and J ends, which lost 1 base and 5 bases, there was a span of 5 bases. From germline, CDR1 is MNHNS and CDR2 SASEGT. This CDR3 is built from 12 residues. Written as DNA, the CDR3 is TGTGCCAGCAGTGAAGTGCGGGAGACCCAGTACTTC. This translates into CASSEVRETQYF.

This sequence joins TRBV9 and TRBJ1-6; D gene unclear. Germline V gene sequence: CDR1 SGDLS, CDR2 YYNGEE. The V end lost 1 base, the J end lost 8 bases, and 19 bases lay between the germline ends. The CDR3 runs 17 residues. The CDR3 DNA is TGTGCCAGCAGCGTATCGTTAGGCGGGTCTTCGGATTCACCCCTCCACTTT. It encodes CASSVSLGGSSDSPLHF.

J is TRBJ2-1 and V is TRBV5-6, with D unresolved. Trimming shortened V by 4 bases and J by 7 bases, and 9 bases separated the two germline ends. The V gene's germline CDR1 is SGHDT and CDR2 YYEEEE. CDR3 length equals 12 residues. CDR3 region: CASSPAWNEQFF. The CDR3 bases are TGTGCCAGCAGCCCCGCCTGGAATGAGCAGTTCTTC.

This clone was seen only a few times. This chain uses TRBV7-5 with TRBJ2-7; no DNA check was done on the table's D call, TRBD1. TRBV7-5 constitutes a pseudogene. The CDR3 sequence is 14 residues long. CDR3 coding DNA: TGTGCCAGAATACAACAGGGGCCCTACTACGAGCAGTACTTC. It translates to CARIQQGPYYEQYF.

The CDR3 spells CASSGTGATEAFF. The CDR3 DNA follows: TGTGCCAGCAGTGGGACAGGGGCCACTGAAGCTTTCTTT. The chain uses TRBV6-1 and TRBJ1-1; 9 nucleotides agree with TRBD1. This CDR3 contains 13 residues. V was clipped by 4 bases and J by 4 bases; unmatched bases: 1. Germline V gene sequence: CDR1 MNHNS, CDR2 SASEGT.

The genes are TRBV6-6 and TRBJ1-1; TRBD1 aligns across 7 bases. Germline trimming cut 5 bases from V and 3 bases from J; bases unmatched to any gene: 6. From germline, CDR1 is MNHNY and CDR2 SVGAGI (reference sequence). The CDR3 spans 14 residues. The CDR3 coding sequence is TGTGCCAGCAGTATACAGGGGACGTACACTGAAGCTTTCTTT. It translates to CASSIQGTYTEAFF.

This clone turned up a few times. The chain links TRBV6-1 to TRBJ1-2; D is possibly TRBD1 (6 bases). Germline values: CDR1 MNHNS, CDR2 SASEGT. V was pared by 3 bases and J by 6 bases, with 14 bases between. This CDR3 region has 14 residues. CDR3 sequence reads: CASSDSGDSNGYTF. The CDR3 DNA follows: TGTGCCAGCAGTGACTCAGGGGATTCGAATGGCTACACCTTC.

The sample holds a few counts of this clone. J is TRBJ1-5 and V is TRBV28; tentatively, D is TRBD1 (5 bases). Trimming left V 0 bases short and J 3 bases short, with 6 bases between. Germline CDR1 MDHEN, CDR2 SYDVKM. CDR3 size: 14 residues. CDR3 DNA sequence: TGTGCCAGCAGTTTATGGACAGTCAATCAGCCCCAGCATTTT. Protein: CASSLWTVNQPQHF.

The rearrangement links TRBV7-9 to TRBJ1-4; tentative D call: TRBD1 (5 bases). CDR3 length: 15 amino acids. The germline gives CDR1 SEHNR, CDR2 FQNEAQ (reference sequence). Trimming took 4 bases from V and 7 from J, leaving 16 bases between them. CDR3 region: CASSSLEGLTEKLFF. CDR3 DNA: TGTGCCAGCAGCTCCCTCGAGGGGTTGACTGAAAAACTGTTTTTT.

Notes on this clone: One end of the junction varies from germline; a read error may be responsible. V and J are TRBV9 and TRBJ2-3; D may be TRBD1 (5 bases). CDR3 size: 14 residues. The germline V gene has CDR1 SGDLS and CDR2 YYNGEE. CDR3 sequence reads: CASSVRWGTDTQYF. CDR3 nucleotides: TGTGCCAGCAGCGTAAGGTGGGGCACGGATACGCAGTATTTT.

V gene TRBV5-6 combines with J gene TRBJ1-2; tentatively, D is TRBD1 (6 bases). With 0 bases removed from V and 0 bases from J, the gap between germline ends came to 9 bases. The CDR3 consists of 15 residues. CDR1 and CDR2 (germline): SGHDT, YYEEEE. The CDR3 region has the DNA TGTGCCAGCAGCTTGGTCGACAGGTCTAACTATGGCTACACCTTC. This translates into CASSLVDRSNYGYTF.

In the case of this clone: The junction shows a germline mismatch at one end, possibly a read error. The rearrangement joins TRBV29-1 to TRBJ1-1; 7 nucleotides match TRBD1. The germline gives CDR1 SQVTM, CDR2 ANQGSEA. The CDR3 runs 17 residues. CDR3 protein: CSVEGYRGFSMNTEAFF. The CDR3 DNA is TGCAGCGTGGAAGGGTACAGGGGCTTTTCCATGAACACTGAAGCTTTCTTT. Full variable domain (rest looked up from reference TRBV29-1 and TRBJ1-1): SAVISQKPSRDICQRGTSLTIQCQVDSQVTMMFWYRQQPGQSLTLIATANQGSEATYESGFVIDKFPISRPNLTFSTLTVSNMSPEDSSIYLCSVEGYRGFSMNTEAFFGQGTRLTVV.

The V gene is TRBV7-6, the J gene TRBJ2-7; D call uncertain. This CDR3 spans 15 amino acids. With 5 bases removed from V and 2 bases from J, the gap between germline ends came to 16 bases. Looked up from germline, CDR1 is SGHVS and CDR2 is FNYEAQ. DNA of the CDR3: TGTGCCAGCAGCCCGCGACCTCTATCTACCTACGAGCAGTACTTC. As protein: CASSPRPLSTYEQYF.

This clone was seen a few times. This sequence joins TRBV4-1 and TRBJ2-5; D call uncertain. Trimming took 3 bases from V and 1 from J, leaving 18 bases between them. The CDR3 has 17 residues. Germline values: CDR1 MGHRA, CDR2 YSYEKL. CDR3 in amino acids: CASSQGHGSLTQETQYF. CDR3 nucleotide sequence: TGCGCCAGCAGCCAGGGTCATGGAAGCCTCACCCAAGAGACCCAGTACTTC.

In nucleotides, the CDR3 is TGCGCCAGCAGCCAAGGGGGGGATCAGCCCCAGCATTTT. Translation: CASSQGGDQPQHF. This chain uses TRBV4-3 with TRBJ1-5, with D tentatively TRBD1 (5 bases). Between the trimmed V and J ends, which lost 1 base and 5 bases, there was a span of 6 bases. The V gene's germline CDR1 is LGHNA and CDR2 YSLEER. The CDR3 has 13 amino acids.

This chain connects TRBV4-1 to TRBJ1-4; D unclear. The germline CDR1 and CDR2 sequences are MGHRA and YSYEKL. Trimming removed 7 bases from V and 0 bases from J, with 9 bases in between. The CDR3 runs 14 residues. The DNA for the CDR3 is TGCGCCAGCACCTTGTATGCAACTAATGAAAAACTGTTTTTT. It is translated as CASTLYATNEKLFF.

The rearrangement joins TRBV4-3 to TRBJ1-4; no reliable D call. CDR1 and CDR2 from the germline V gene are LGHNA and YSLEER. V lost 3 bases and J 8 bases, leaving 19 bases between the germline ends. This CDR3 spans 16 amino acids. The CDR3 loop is CASSHEIGRGTEKLFF. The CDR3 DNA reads TGCGCCAGCAGCCACGAAATAGGACGGGGTACGGAAAAACTGTTTTTT.

The CDR3 here is CASTSLGGTTYEQYF. CDR3 DNA sequence: TGCGCCAGCACCTCGCTAGGAGGAACAACCTACGAGCAGTACTTC. The gene calls are TRBV5-1 and TRBJ2-7; TRBD2 might be the D (5 bases). V was trimmed by 6 bases and J by 2 bases, leaving 18 bases between them. Per the germline V gene, CDR1 is SGHRS and CDR2 is YFSETQ. The CDR3 is 15 residues long. Filled out from reference TRBV5-1 and TRBJ2-7, the complete variable domain reads KAGVTQTPRYLIKTRGQQVTLSCSPISGHRSVSWYQQTPGQGLQFLFEYFSETQRNKGNFPGRFSGRQFSNSRSEMNVSTLELGDSALYLCASTSLGGTTYEQYFGPGTRLTVT.

The CDR3 coding sequence is TGTGCCAGCAGCCAAGAGTCCCGGGAGCAGTTCTTC. This codes for CASSQESREQFF. V gene TRBV4-2 combines with J gene TRBJ2-1; no clear D. This CDR3 region has 12 residues. The germline V gene has CDR1 LGHNA and CDR2 YNFKEQ. V was shortened by 0 bases and J by 10 bases, with 7 bases between the two germline ends.

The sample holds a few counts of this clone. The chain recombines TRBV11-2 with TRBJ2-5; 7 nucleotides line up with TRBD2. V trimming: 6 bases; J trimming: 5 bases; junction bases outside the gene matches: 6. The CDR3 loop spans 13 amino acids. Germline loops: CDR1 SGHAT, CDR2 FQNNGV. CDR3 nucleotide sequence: TGTGCCAGCAGTCGGGGGGACGGTGAGACCCAGTACTTC. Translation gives CASSRGDGETQYF.

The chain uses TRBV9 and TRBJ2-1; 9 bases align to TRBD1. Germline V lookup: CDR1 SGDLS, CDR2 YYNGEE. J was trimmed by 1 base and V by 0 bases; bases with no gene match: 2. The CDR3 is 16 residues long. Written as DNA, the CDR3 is TGTGCCAGCAGCGTAGCTGGGACAGGGTCCTACAATGAGCAGTTCTTC. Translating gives CASSVAGTGSYNEQFF. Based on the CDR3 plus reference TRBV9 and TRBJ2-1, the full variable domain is DSGVTQTPKHLITATGQRVTLRCSPRSGDLSVYWYQQSLDQGLQFLIQYYNGEERAKGNILERFSAQQFPDLHSELNLSSLELGDSALYFCASSVAGTGSYNEQFFGPGTRLTVL.

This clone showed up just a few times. The CDR3 sequence: CASIQGVNSPLHF. CDR3 DNA: TGTGCCAGCATACAGGGGGTGAATTCACCCCTCCACTTT. The chain uses TRBV2 and TRBJ1-6, with 8 positions matching TRBD1. Germline trimming cut 7 bases from V and 7 bases from J; bases unmatched to any gene: 3. Germline V gene data show CDR1 as SNHLY and CDR2 as FYNNEI. The CDR3 has 13 amino acids. The full variable domain, in which reference TRBV2 and TRBJ1-6 provide the parts outside the CDR3, is EPEVTQTPSHQVTQMGQEVILRCVPISNHLYFYWYRQILGQKVEFLVSFYNNEISEKSEIFDDQFSVERPDGSNFTLKIRSTKLEDSAMYFCASIQGVNSPLHFGNGTRLTVT.

As DNA, the CDR3 is TGCGCCAGCAGCCAAGATGGTGGGGTCGAAGCTTTCTTT. This translates into CASSQDGGVEAFF. The chain employs TRBV4-3 and TRBJ1-1; D is unclear. Germline CDR1 is LGHNA and CDR2 is YSLEER. The CDR3 extends over 13 amino acids. V lost 0 bases, J lost 8 bases, and 10 bases lay in between.

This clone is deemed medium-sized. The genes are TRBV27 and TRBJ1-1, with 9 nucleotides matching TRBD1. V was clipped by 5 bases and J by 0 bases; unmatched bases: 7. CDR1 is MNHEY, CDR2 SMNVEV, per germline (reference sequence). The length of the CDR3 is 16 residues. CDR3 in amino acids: CASSPGQGFMNTEAFF. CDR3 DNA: TGTGCCAGCAGTCCGGGACAGGGATTTATGAACACTGAAGCTTTCTTT.

CDR3 nucleotide sequence: TGTGCCAGCAATCGACAGGGAAGGGAGCTGTTTTTT. Translating it yields CASNRQGRELFF. The chain uses TRBV2 and TRBJ2-2; TRBD1 aligns across 7 bases. CDR1 SNHLY and CDR2 FYNNEI come from the germline V gene. V shed 7 bases and J 9 bases; nucleotides not matched to a gene: 5. The CDR3 has 12 residues.

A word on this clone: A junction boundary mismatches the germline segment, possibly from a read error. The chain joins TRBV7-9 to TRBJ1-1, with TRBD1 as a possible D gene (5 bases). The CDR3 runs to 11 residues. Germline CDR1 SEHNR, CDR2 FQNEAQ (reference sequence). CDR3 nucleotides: TGTGCCAGCAGTTCTAGAGCCGGGACGGAATTT. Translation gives CASSSRAGTEF.

CDR3 coding DNA: TGTGCCAGCAGCTTAATTATGGGACAGCCAGGGGAGCTGTTTTTT. This sequence encodes CASSLIMGQPGELFF. The V call is TRBV7-9, the J call TRBJ2-2, with 7 bases that match TRBD1. In germline, CDR1 is SEHNR, CDR2 FQNEAQ (reference sequence). Trimming at V came to 2 bases and at J to 8 bases, leaving 8 bases not matched to a gene. This CDR3 is 15 amino acids long. Based on the CDR3 plus reference TRBV7-9 and TRBJ2-2, the full variable domain is DTGVSQNPRHKITKRGQNVTFRCDPISEHNRLYWYRQTLGQGPEFLTYFQNEAQLEKSRLLSDRFSAERPKGSFSTLEIQRTEQGDSAMYLCASSLIMGQPGELFFGEGSRLTVL.

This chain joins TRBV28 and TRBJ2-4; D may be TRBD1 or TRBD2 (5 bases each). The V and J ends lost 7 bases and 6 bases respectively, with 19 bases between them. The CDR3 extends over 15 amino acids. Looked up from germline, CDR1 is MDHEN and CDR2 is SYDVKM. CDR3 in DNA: TGTGCCAGCACTCATAGTGACGGGACCGGAAACATTCAGTACTTC. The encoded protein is CASTHSDGTGNIQYF.

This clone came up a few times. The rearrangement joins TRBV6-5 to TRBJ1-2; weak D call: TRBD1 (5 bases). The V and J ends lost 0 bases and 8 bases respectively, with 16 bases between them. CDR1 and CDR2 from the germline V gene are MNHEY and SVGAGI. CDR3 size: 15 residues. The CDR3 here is CASSYSTWDVTGYTF. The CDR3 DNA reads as TGTGCCAGCAGTTACTCGACTTGGGACGTGACGGGCTACACCTTC.